The 7 T cell receptor beta chains given below trace back to one sample, sequenced in a study of OX40 agonist ivuxolimab in advanced cancers. The table came from immunoSEQ multiplex PCR; TCRdb's copy has only in-frame clones and leaves some out. The sample holds tens of thousands of clones, approximately 91% seen once. This material consisted of CD4+ or CD8+ T cells sorted from blood, taken in a trial of the OX40 agonist ivuxolimab. Every receptor here comes from an adult with an advanced solid tumor such as melanoma, head and neck, liver or kidney cancer.

This chain links TRBV30 with TRBJ2-3; 12 nucleotides align to TRBD2. The length of the CDR3 is 18 residues. Looked up from germline, CDR1 is GTSNPN and CDR2 is SVGIG (reference sequence). V lost 0 bases, J lost 6 bases, and 13 bases stayed unmatched. The CDR3 loop is CAWSVLPGASGGADTQYF. The CDR3, as DNA: TGTGCCTGGAGTGTATTACCCGGGGCTAGCGGGGGGGCTGATACGCAGTATTTT.

V is TRBV30 and J is TRBJ1-2; TRBD1 is a possible D gene (5 bases). Looked up from germline, CDR1 is GTSNPN and CDR2 is SVGIG (reference sequence). This CDR3 comprises 12 residues. With 2 bases removed from V and 8 bases from J, the gap between germline ends came to 12 bases. In nucleotides, the CDR3 is TGTGCCTGGAGTATCAGTGCAGGGGGCTACACCTTC. Its protein is CAWSISAGGYTF. The variable domain in full, completed from reference TRBV30 and TRBJ1-2, reads SQTIHQWPATLVQPVGSPLSLECTVEGTSNPNLYWYRQAAGRGLQLLFYSVGIGQISSEVPQNLSASRPQDRQFILSSKKLLLSDSGFYLCAWSISAGGYTFGSGTRLTVV.

The V call is TRBV20-1, the J call TRBJ1-2; D is ambiguous. V gave up 2 bases and J gave up 8 bases, with 9 bases separating them. The CDR3 runs 11 residues. The germline CDR1 and CDR2 sequences are DFQATT and SNEGSKA (reference sequence). This CDR3 is CSARPPGGYTF. CDR3 nucleotides: TGCAGTGCTAGACCCCCGGGGGGCTACACCTTC.

The CDR3 region has the DNA TGTGCCAGCAGCGTATCGGGCGGGGGGGCCGGCACAGATACGCAGTATTTT. It codes for CASSVSGGGAGTDTQYF. The chain has TRBV9 and TRBJ2-3; TRBD2 matches at 9 bases. This CDR3 is built from 17 residues. The V gene's germline CDR1 is SGDLS and CDR2 YYNGEE. V was pared by 1 base and J by 1 base, with 7 bases of the junction left unmatched.

With regard to this clone: Other DNA sequences in this sample translate to the same CDR3. The chain uses TRBV5-4 and TRBJ2-5; D uncertain. The V gene lost 0 bases and the J gene lost 1 base, with 1 base spanning the gap. CDR1 and CDR2 from the germline V gene are SGHNT and YYREEE (reference sequence). The CDR3 has 12 residues. CDR3 DNA: TGTGCCAGCAGCTTGGGCCAAGAGACCCAGTACTTC. Translation: CASSLGQETQYF.

The V gene is TRBV7-2, the J gene TRBJ1-1; D remains unclear. Germline CDR1 and CDR2: SGHTA and FQGNSA. V was pared by 5 bases and J by 1 base, with 11 bases between. This CDR3 has 14 amino acids. The CDR3 bases are TGTGCCAGCAGCCCCCGGGGTGAGAACACTGAAGCTTTCTTT. Protein sequence: CASSPRGENTEAFF.

The chain recombines TRBV15 with TRBJ2-1; TRBD1 or TRBD2 may be the D gene (6 bases each). The length of the CDR3 is 16 residues. V gave up 3 bases and J gave up 8 bases, with 20 bases separating them. Germline assignment: CDR1 LNHNV and CDR2 YYDKDF (reference sequence). The chain's CDR3 is CATSSEFGGPLDEQFF. The CDR3 DNA is TGTGCCACCAGCAGTGAGTTTGGGGGGCCCTTGGATGAGCAGTTCTTC.